Following are 14 T cell receptor beta chains from one sample sequenced in a study of cytomegalovirus exposure and HLA in healthy donors. The PCR used 60 Vbeta and 13 Jbeta primers. The assay was immunoSEQ multiplex PCR, and TCRdb's table has in-frame clones only and misses some. The repertoire holds 90,000 to 150,000 clones, with 82% as singletons. The specimen sequenced was PBMCs. The receptor source for this set is a woman aged 18 to 35 in good health and CMV-seronegative.

The rearrangement links TRBV7-9 to TRBJ2-1; D is possibly TRBD2 (5 bases). With 6 bases removed from V and 4 bases from J, the gap between germline ends came to 16 bases. CDR1 and CDR2 from the germline V gene are SEHNR and FQNEAQ (reference sequence). The CDR3 contains 15 residues. CDR3 DNA sequence: TGTGCCAGCAGAGGGAGACAAGAGTTTTACAATGAGCAGTTCTTC. Its translation: CASRGRQEFYNEQFF.

This chain joins TRBV2 and TRBJ1-3, with D uncertain. The CDR3 has 12 amino acids. Germline V gives CDR1 SNHLY, CDR2 FYNNEI. Deletions cut 5 bases from V and 0 bases from J, with 2 bases between. CDR3 sequence reads: CASSYSGNTIYF. The CDR3 nucleotides read TGTGCCAGCAGTTACTCTGGAAACACCATATATTTT. Variable domain in full (rest from reference TRBV2 and TRBJ1-3): EPEVTQTPSHQVTQMGQEVILRCVPISNHLYFYWYRQILGQKVEFLVSFYNNEISEKSEIFDDQFSVERPDGSNFTLKIRSTKLEDSAMYFCASSYSGNTIYFGEGSWLTVV.

The chain links TRBV7-3 to TRBJ2-2, with D possibly TRBD2 on 5 matching bases. Germline V CDR1 and CDR2: SGHTA, FQGTGA. CDR3 length: 15 residues. V was pared by 4 bases and J by 2 bases, with 11 bases between. The CDR3 coding sequence is TGTGCCAGCAGCTCCCGGGAAGGTAACACCGGGGAGCTGTTTTTT. Amino acids: CASSSREGNTGELFF.

The CDR3 nucleotides are TGTGCCAGCAGCCCCGGGGGGTGGTCGTTGAATGAGCAGTTCTTC. Translated, it gives CASSPGGWSLNEQFF. This chain links TRBV5-4 with TRBJ2-1; 7 positions agree with TRBD2. The CDR3 has 15 residues. CDR1 SGHNT and CDR2 YYREEE come from the germline V gene (reference sequence). V lost 4 bases and J lost 7; bases outside the gene matches: 11.

This clone was observed a single time. The rearrangement joins TRBV11-2 to TRBJ2-7; perhaps TRBD2 as D (6 bases). V lost 4 bases and J lost 2, with 12 bases in between. The CDR3 has 14 amino acids. The V gene's germline CDR1 is SGHAT and CDR2 FQNNGV. The CDR3 DNA is TGTGCCAGCAGCTCGGGAGAGCCCCCCTACGAGCAGTACTTC. It encodes CASSSGEPPYEQYF.

J is TRBJ1-4 and V is TRBV2, with unresolved D. CDR3 length: 15 amino acids. The V gene lost 0 bases and the J gene lost 7 bases, with 12 bases spanning the gap. Germline CDR1 is SNHLY and CDR2 is FYNNEI. The CDR3: CASSEAEGGGEKLFF. CDR3 bases: TGTGCCAGCAGTGAAGCTGAAGGAGGTGGTGAAAAACTGTTTTTT.

The rearrangement uses TRBV7-2 and TRBJ2-1, with a tentative D call TRBD2 (5 bases). CDR3 length: 13 residues. Germline V gives CDR1 SGHTA, CDR2 FQGNSA. The V gene lost 5 bases and the J gene lost 0 bases, with 5 bases spanning the gap. Written as DNA, the CDR3 is TGTGCCAGCAGCGGGAGCTCCTACAATGAGCAGTTCTTC. Protein sequence: CASSGSSYNEQFF.

The V and J genes are TRBV19 and TRBJ1-5; 9 nucleotides line up with TRBD1. V gave up 9 bases and J gave up 2 bases; unmatched junction bases: 8. Germline V gene data show CDR1 as LNHDA and CDR2 as SQIVND (reference sequence). The CDR3 sequence is 15 residues long. The CDR3 nucleotides are TGTGCCAGCAGCCGGGACAGGGAAGGCAATCAGCCCCAGCATTTT. Amino acid sequence: CASSRDREGNQPQHF.

The chain has TRBV6-5 and TRBJ1-1; D remains ambiguous. Trimming pared 2 bases from V and 0 bases from J, leaving 10 bases between. The germline CDR1 and CDR2 sequences are MNHEY and SVGAGI. The CDR3 consists of 15 residues. CDR3 coding DNA: TGTGCCAGCAGTTACGAGGGCGAAATGAACACTGAAGCTTTCTTT. Protein: CASSYEGEMNTEAFF.

The rearrangement links TRBV29-1 to TRBJ1-5; TRBD1 matches at 9 bases. V shed 0 bases, J shed 8 bases, and the junction held 2 bases outside the gene matches. CDR1 and CDR2 from the germline V gene are SQVTM and ANQGSEA. The CDR3 runs to 13 residues. CDR3 DNA sequence: TGCAGCGTTGAAGAGACAGGGGGGAAGCCCCAGCATTTT. This codes for CSVEETGGKPQHF. Full variable domain (outside the CDR3, taken from reference TRBV29-1 and TRBJ1-5): SAVISQKPSRDICQRGTSLTIQCQVDSQVTMMFWYRQQPGQSLTLIATANQGSEATYESGFVIDKFPISRPNLTFSTLTVSNMSPEDSSIYLCSVEETGGKPQHFGDGTRLSIL.

This clone was picked up a small number of times. V usage is TRBV5-1 and J usage is TRBJ1-2; D not resolved. Germline V gives CDR1 SGHRS, CDR2 YFSETQ. The CDR3 runs to 14 residues. V lost 4 bases, J lost 7 bases, and 17 bases lay in between. As DNA, the CDR3 is TGCGCCAGCAGCGATCGCAGGTACAGCGGTGGCTACACCTTC. It encodes CASSDRRYSGGYTF.

The chain couples TRBV6-5 to TRBJ2-5; 7 bases are a match to TRBD2. This CDR3 has 15 residues. Per the germline V gene, CDR1 is MNHEY and CDR2 is SVGAGI. Trimming took 2 bases from V and 5 from J; bases not matched to a gene: 8. The CDR3 coding sequence is TGTGCCAGCAGTTACGGGGGAGGGCCGTTTGAGACCCAGTACTTC. Residues: CASSYGGGPFETQYF.

This chain connects TRBV2 to TRBJ2-7; the match to TRBD2 covers 11 bases. Germline V gene data show CDR1 as SNHLY and CDR2 as FYNNEI. Unmatched junction bases numbered 10, after V lost 9 bases and J lost 3 bases. The CDR3 length is 15 residues. The CDR3 DNA sequence: TGTGCCAGGGATACCGGGACTAGCGGCAACTACGAGCAGTACTTC. Protein product: CARDTGTSGNYEQYF.

The chain uses TRBV18 and TRBJ2-5, with D perhaps TRBD2 (5 bases). The CDR3 has 14 amino acids. Trimming stripped 0 bases from V and 9 bases from J, with 14 bases between. Looked up from germline, CDR1 is KGHSH and CDR2 is LQKENI. Written as DNA, the CDR3 is TGTGCCAGCTCACCACCGTCGGTGTTGGAGGCCCAGTACTTC. Its translation is CASSPPSVLEAQYF.